The clone carrying this T cell receptor beta chain was picked up a small number of times. What it binds is not known. This specimen belongs to a study of CD8 T cells in ankylosing spondylitis. Findings and caveats of the study: For ankylosing spondylitis blood, a TCR beta motif of about eight highly homologous variants appeared characteristic. Significantly higher representation of disease-linked clones was reported for matched ankylosing spondylitis synovial fluid. Reactive arthritis synovial fluid and blood were previously reported to contain some motif variants. Disease-linked clones were found to be CD8+ and relatively rare in peripheral blood.

Trimming removed 0 bases at V and 3 bases at J, with 11 bases between. This CDR3 has 15 amino acids. Germline V gives CDR1 LNHNV, CDR2 YYDKDF (reference sequence). Using quantitative 5'-RACE with molecular barcodes, the authors made TCR beta libraries. TCRdb recomputed calls from the 5' RACE reads with MiXCR, one row per CDR3 protein. The table records 700,000 to 1,000,000 distinct CDR3 sequences, approximately 10% of them present only once. Source material: blood, either unsorted or a sorted T cell fraction (not recorded which). This TCR derives from a male donor with ankylosing spondylitis. The V gene is TRBV15, the J gene TRBJ1-1, with D unresolved. CDR3 DNA sequence: TGTGCCACCAGCAGAGATCCGGGAGGGTACACTGAAGCTTTCTTT. Translation: CATSRDPGGYTEAFF.